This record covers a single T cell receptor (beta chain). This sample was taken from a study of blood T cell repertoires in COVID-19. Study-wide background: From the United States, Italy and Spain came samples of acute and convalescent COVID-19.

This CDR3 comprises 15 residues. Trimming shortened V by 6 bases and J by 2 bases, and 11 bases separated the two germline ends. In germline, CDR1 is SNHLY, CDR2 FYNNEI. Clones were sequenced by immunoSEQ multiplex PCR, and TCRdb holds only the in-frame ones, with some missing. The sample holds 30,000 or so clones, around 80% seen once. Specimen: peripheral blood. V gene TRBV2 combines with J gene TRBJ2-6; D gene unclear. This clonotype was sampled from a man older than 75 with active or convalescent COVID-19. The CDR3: CASRVDITGANVLTF. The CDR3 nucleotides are TGTGCCAGCAGGGTAGACATCACTGGGGCCAACGTCCTGACTTTC.